This T cell receptor beta chain was identified in a study of blood T cell repertoires in COVID-19. Study-level information: Sources were T cells, B-cell-depleted T cells, or PBMCs; the material itself was cDNA or gDNA.

As handled by the study authors: The authors estimated nucleated cell counts from reference gene primer amplification. Clones were read by immunoSEQ multiplex PCR, and TCRdb kept only the in-frame ones, dropping some. Clone size and the V and J calls come from that table; the DNA yielded D and trimming. The sample comprises fewer than 300,000 clones, approximately 88% of which are singletons, and roughly 0.8% rests with the top ten. Sequencing input: peripheral blood. This TCR derives from a woman in her twenties or thirties with acute or convalescent COVID-19.

For the CDR3, the DNA is TGTGCTAGTGGTTTGTTGCTAGCCCCTGAGCAGTTCTTC. This translates into CASGLLLAPEQFF. The rearrangement uses TRBV12-5 and TRBJ2-1; a weak D match, TRBD2 (5 bases). Germline CDR1 and CDR2: LGHNT and FRNRAP. This CDR3 spans 13 amino acids. Trimming pared 2 bases from V and 9 bases from J, leaving 11 bases between. Looking up the rest from reference TRBV12-5 and TRBJ2-1 gives the full variable domain: DARVTQTPRHKVTEMGQEVTMRCQPILGHNTVFWYRQTMMQGLELLAYFRNRAPLDDSGMPKDRFSAEMPDATLATLKIQPSEPRDSAVYFCASGLLLAPEQFFGPGTRLTVL.